Sequencing of this T cell receptor beta chain was carried out in a study of pediatric ulcerative colitis (dated by TCRdb to the late 2010s). Study-level background: Of the ulcerative colitis patients, 7 or 8 had pancolitis and two had left-sided colitis, and histology in every patient was consistent with ulcerative colitis. About 10 newly diagnosed, treatment-naive pediatric ulcerative colitis patients and four non-IBD control children each provided paired blood and rectal samples. By Pediatric Ulcerative Colitis Activity Index, mild disease was classified in a couple of patients, moderate disease in four and acute severe colitis in three. Beyond this particular receptor, the publication reports: For technical reasons, substantially fewer templates were yielded by the blood samples of two patients, and these blood samples were excluded from blood-rectal overlap analysis. Because repertoires came from total lymphocyte DNA, patterns in rare subsets such as regulatory T cells may not be reflected. Controls, mild-moderate and acute severe colitis patients were separated by rectal repertoire features, and reduced rectal diversity due to clonal expansions was observed in acute severe colitis. Clonal overlap between a subject's own blood and rectum was significantly greater in ulcerative colitis patients than in controls, which suggests more T cell trafficking to inflamed tissue. A couple of rectal CDR3 clonotypes turned up in every ulcerative colitis patient but in none of the controls. Only a few individuals were included in the healthy control group, which was small.

A distance of 13 bases separates the germline ends of V and J, which lose 0 bases and 5 bases respectively. The CDR3 measures 15 amino acids from cysteine to phenylalanine. Only CDR3 DNA remains: 45 bases, in frame from the first base. The germline V gene gives CDR1 as ENHRY and CDR2 as SYGVKD. Rearranged CDR3 beta regions were amplified from genomic DNA with multiplex V and J primers using the immunoSEQ TRB Survey service. To keep sequencing depth the same across samples, survey-level depth of up to 500,000 reads per sample was applied. The libraries were purified and pooled, then sequenced using Illumina technology. The study's own analysis went as follows. Productive clonality, sample overlap, pairwise scatters, CDR3 beta length, V/D/J gene usage and productiveness were assessed with immunoSEQ online tools. Calculated diversity was defined as the number of unique rearrangements divided by total templates, multiplied by 100, and Shannon and Simpson indices were computed as well. For principal component analysis, Z-score normalized data were analyzed with the R prcomp function and the ggbiplot package. Morisita's index was used to quantify blood-rectal clonal overlap within each subject. TCRdb took over this immuneACCESS table, retaining in-frame rearrangements with V and J assigned. Such tables are incomplete; in checked studies, under half of the missing clones stem from an unresolved V gene, and the remainder is unexplained. V, J and clone size are taken as reported in that table, and D and trimming were inferred from the DNA itself. The sample contains 35,000 to 45,000 clones, roughly 80% of them found a single time. Less than 30% of the sample rests with the top ten.

Before the diagnostic colonoscopy, none of the ulcerative colitis patients had been given immunosuppressive medication. Blood was sampled at the same time as the colonoscopy. The Wizard kit (Promega) was used to extract genomic DNA from both blood and intestinal samples. To note about this clone: Its target antigen remains unknown. No base qualities exist here, and no much larger clone lies one base off it.

The sequence was collected from a girl aged 10-17 years with moderate ulcerative colitis. Input material: blood. The chain uses TRBV10-3 and TRBJ1-1; no D gene call is confident. The DNA is as follows: TGTGCCATCAGTGAGTCAGGCGGTAGGGATACTGAAGCTTTCTTT. Its product reads: CAISESGGRDTEAFF.